Included here is one T cell receptor (beta chain) sequence, with context. Its antigen target is currently unknown. Per-base quality was not reported, and no clone a single base away is much larger than it. This specimen belongs to a study of T cells in Graves' hyperthyroidism and ophthalmopathy (dated by TCRdb to about 2019). About the investigation overall: Peripheral blood was sampled at the time of initial diagnosis, prior to any treatment. The paper describes TCR Vbeta CDR3 sequencing of 135 peripheral blood samples, made up of approximately 40 ophthalmopathy patients, 70 to 75 hyperthyroidism patients and 17 progressor patients. After sampling, hyperthyroidism patients received methimazole starting at 30 mg daily, and ophthalmopathy patients received high-dose intravenous methylprednisolone. TCR V-J signatures able to tell the groups apart were searched for in a discovery cohort of approximately 95 patients, of whom over 40 had Graves' ophthalmopathy and roughly 59 had stable Graves' hyperthyroidism. For training and testing, the approximately 92 patients in the discovery cohort were randomly divided in a 7:3 ratio. Prospective prediction of ophthalmopathy was tested in an independent validation cohort consisting of 18 to 20 hyperthyroidism patients and some 15 patients who later progressed to ophthalmopathy. In addition, the study compared T-cell repertoires in thyroid tissue and in blood from about six Graves' hyperthyroidism patients.

In the ophthalmopathy patients, disease was moderately to severely active, with a Clinical Activity Score of 3 or more, a NOSPECS grade of 4 or more, and a duration of less than 3 months. Exclusion was applied to patients with uncontrolled infections, other autoimmune diseases, pregnancy or lactation. Diagnoses were based on clinical symptoms, serum thyroxine and TRAb, thyroid ultrasound and orbital computed tomography. PBMCs were separated from roughly 10 ml of fresh peripheral blood using Ficoll-Paque density gradient centrifugation. Total RNA was extracted with Trizol reagent, and quality was checked on an Agilent 2100 Bioanalyzer. Cut back by 4 bases and 0 bases, the V and J ends lie 13 bases apart. Via the germline V gene (reference sequence), CDR1 is LGHDT and CDR2 YNNKEL. The CDR3 sequence holds 17 residues, the cysteine and phenylalanine included. Only the CDR3 DNA is retained, 51 bases long and in frame from the first base.

The TCR beta CDR3 regions were amplified from the RNA transcripts. The first round of RT-PCR for the TCR CDR3 was performed with the HTBI primer set and the Qiagen OneStep RT-PCR kit. Libraries were constructed in a second round of multiplex PCR, after which size selection and purification were carried out. Sequencing of the libraries was done on an Illumina HiSeq2000 using paired-end 100 bp reads. In the authors' own workflow: SOAPnuke was used to process the raw data, with reads discarded if the reads contained adapters or uncalled bases, had a mean Phred below 15, or lacked an exact constant-primer or identifier match. High-quality paired reads were merged with COPE v1.2.5, and unique nucleotide sequences were defined as clonotypes. MiTCR v1.1 was used to align clonotypes to the IMGT TRBV, TRBD and TRBJ reference segments. Only V-J combinations with frequency above 0.0001, covering 99% to 99.2% of repertoires, were analysed. A TCS score was defined as the ratio of F50 (clonal expansion) to E x V (chaos), with BLOSUM62-based TCRdist applied between CDR3 peptides within each V-J. Welch's t-statistics and random forest reduced some 510 V-J features to under 15, which were used in a naive Bayes classifier (R e1071). TCRdb applied fastp at Q25 and MiXCR to the public reads, then kept only in-frame beta chains. Rows are combined by CDR3 protein, so each entry shows the most common genes and DNA. The V and J calls follow TCRdb's processing rather than the paper's. In all, the sample holds approximately 620,000 distinct CDR3 sequences, and more than 15% of those were seen once. The ten largest clones represent around 3.3% of the sample.

Beyond this particular receptor, the publication reports: Most expanded thyroid clonotypes (frequency above 0.001) were also found in blood, which suggests that blood repertoires may mirror thyroid immune responses. In validation, the model predicted progression to ophthalmopathy a median of roughly 6.1 months before onset, with about 67% sensitivity and about 72% specificity. Sample size was not statistically predetermined, and investigators were not blinded to group allocation. A 13 V-J signature model separated ophthalmopathy from stable hyperthyroidism, with nearly 90% sensitivity and roughly 82% specificity in cross-validation and 80%/75% in testing.

Sequencing used blood. This chain joins TRBV3-1 to TRBJ1-6; the D gene is unclear. This TCR was recovered from a woman aged 40 to 50 with Graves' ophthalmopathy. The nucleotide sequence reads TGTGCCAGCAGCCCTCGGACGCAGAGCTCCTATAATTCACCCCTCCACTTT. It translates as CASSPRTQSSYNSPLHF.